This TCR beta chain was identified during a study of spatial heterogeneity in lung cancer. Background on the study: In the raw reads, each unique TCR and UMI combination was present more than ten times on average. General study points: In tumors, expanded intratumoral alpha and beta TCR counts tracked mutation counts. Estimated TCR-seq coverage of tumor T cells was only about 7% for alpha chains. For beta chains, the corresponding estimate was around 14%.

V shed 4 bases, J shed 6 bases, and the junction held 8 bases outside the gene matches. This CDR3 is 15 amino acids long. CDR1 and CDR2 (germline): MGHDK, SYGVNS. TCRdb itself ran the 5' RACE reads through MiXCR, one entry per CDR3 protein. The table has about 17,000 distinct CDR3 sequences, 6.2% seen once. As for time point: sample taken at primary tumor resection. Donors were over 70 untreated early-stage non-small cell lung cancer patients. The sequenced material consisted of unsorted whole RNA from tumor, nontumor lung or frozen PBMC. This clonotype appeared many times. Its specificity is unknown. This beta chain is an unintended read in a library built for alpha chains; its size means little.

The receptor was isolated from a male donor with early-stage non-small cell lung cancer. The starting material was lung tumor tissue, obtained at surgery. The chain combines TRBV25-1 with TRBJ1-4; 7 bases agree with TRBD1. In nucleotides, the CDR3 is TGTGCCAGCAGTGCCAGGACAGGAGGAGATGAAAAACTGTTTTTT. It codes for CASSARTGGDEKLFF.